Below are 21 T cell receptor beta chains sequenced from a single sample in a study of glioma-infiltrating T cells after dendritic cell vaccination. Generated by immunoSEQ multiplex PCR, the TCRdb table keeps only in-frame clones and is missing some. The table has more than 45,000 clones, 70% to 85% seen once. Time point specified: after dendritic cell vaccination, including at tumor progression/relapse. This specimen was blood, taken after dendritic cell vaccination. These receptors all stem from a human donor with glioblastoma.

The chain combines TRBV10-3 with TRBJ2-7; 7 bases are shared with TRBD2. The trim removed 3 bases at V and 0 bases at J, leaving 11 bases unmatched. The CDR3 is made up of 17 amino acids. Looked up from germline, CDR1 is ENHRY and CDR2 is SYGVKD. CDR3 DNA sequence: TGTGCCATCAGTGATTTGGCTAGCGGTAAGAGCTCCTACGAGCAGTACTTC. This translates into CAISDLASGKSSYEQYF.

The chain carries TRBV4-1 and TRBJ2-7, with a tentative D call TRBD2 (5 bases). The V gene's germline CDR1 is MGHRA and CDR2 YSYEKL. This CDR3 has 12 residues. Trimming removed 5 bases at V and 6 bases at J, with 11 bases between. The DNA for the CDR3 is TGCGCCAGCAGCACCCATGGAGGCGAGCAGTACTTC. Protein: CASSTHGGEQYF.

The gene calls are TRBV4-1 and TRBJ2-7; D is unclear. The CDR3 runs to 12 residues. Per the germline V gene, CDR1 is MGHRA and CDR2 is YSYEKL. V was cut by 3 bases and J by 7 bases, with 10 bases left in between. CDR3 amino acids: CASSHTGLEQYF. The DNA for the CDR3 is TGCGCCAGCAGCCATACGGGTCTGGAGCAGTACTTC.

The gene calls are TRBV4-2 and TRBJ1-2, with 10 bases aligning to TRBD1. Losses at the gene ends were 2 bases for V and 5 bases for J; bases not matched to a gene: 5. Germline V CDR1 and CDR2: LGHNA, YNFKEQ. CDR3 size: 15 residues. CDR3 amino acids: CASSQPGQGIYGYTF. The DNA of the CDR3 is TGTGCCAGCAGCCAACCGGGACAGGGGATATATGGCTACACCTTC.

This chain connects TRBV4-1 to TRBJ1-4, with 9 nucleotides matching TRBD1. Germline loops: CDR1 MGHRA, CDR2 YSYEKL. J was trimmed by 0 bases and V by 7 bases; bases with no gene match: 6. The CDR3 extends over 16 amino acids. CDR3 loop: CASTPGQGTTNEKLFF. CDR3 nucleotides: TGCGCCAGCACCCCGGGACAGGGAACAACTAATGAAAAACTGTTTTTT.

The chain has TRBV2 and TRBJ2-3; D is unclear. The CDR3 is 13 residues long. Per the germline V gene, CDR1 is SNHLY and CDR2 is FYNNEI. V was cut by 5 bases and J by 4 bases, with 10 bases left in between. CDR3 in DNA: TGTGCCAGCAGTTTAGAGAGGCCAGATACGCAGTATTTT. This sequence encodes CASSLERPDTQYF. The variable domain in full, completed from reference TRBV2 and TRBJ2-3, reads EPEVTQTPSHQVTQMGQEVILRCVPISNHLYFYWYRQILGQKVEFLVSFYNNEISEKSEIFDDQFSVERPDGSNFTLKIRSTKLEDSAMYFCASSLERPDTQYFGPGTRLTVL.

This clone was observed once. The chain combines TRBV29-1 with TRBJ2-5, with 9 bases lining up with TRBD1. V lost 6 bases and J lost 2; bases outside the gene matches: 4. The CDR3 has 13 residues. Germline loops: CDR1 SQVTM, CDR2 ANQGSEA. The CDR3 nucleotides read TGCAGCGTCGGGGACAGGGTGCAAGAGACCCAGTACTTC. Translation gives CSVGDRVQETQYF.

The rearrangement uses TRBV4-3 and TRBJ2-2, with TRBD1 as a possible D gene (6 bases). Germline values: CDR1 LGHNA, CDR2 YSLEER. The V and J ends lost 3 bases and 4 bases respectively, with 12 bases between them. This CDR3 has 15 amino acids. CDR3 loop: CASSQRTVFTGELFF. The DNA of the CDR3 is TGCGCCAGCAGCCAGAGGACAGTTTTCACCGGGGAGCTGTTTTTT.

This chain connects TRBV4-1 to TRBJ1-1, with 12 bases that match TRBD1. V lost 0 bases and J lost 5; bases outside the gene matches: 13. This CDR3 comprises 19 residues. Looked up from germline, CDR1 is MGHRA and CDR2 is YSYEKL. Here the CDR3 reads CASSQDHSGQGALETEAFF. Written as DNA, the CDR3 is TGCGCCAGCAGCCAAGATCATTCGGGACAGGGGGCTTTGGAAACTGAAGCTTTCTTT.

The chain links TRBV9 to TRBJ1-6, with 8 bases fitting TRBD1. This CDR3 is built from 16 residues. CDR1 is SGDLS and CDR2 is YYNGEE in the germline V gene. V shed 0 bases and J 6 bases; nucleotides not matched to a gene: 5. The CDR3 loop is CASSVAGDRGNSPLHF. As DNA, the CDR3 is TGTGCCAGCAGCGTAGCGGGAGACAGGGGTAATTCACCCCTCCACTTT.

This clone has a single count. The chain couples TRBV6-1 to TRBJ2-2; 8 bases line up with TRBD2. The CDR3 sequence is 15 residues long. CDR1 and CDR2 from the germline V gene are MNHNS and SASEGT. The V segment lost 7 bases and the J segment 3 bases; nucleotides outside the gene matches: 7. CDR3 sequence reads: CASTFPGGHTGELFF. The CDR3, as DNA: TGTGCCAGCACCTTTCCGGGGGGGCACACCGGGGAGCTGTTTTTT.

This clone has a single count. DNA for the CDR3: TGTGCTAGCAAACCCCACAGGGCCAGCAATCAGCCCCAGCATTTT. Its translation is CASKPHRASNQPQHF. The gene calls are TRBV12-5 and TRBJ1-5; tentative D call: TRBD1 (6 bases). The CDR3 contains 15 residues. Trimming removed 9 bases at V and 1 base at J, with 16 bases between. Germline V lookup: CDR1 LGHNT, CDR2 FRNRAP.

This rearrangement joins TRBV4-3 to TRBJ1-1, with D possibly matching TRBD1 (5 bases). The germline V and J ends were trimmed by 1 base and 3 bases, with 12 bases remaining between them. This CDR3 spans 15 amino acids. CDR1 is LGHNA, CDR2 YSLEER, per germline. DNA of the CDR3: TGCGCCAGCAGCCAAGCCTCGGAAGGGGACACTGAAGCTTTCTTT. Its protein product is CASSQASEGDTEAFF.

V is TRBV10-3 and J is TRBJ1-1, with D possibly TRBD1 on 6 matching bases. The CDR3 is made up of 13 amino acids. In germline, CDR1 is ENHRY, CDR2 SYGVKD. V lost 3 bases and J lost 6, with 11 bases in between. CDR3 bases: TGTGCCATCAGTGACCCGGACAGTTCTGAAGCTTTCTTT. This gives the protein CAISDPDSSEAFF.

The CDR3 nucleotides read TGTGCCGCGGGGGGGCTCGGCTATGGCTACACCTTC. This gives the protein CAAGGLGYGYTF. The V gene is TRBV6-6, the J gene TRBJ1-2, with a weak D call TRBD1 (6 bases). Trimming shortened V by 11 bases and J by 4 bases, and 14 bases separated the two germline ends. Germline-derived CDR1 and CDR2 are MNHNY and SVGAGI (reference sequence). The CDR3 has 12 residues.

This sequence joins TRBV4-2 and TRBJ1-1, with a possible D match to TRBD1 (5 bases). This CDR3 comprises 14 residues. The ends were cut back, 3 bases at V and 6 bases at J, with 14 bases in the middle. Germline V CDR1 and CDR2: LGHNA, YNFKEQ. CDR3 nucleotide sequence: TGTGCCAGCAGCCAGTATCAGGGCCAGCCTGAAGCTTTCTTT. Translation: CASSQYQGQPEAFF.

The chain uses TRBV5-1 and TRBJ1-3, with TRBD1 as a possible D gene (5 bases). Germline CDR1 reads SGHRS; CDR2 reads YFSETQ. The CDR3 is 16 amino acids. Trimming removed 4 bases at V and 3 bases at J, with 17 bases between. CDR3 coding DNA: TGCGCCAGCAGCCCGGAGGGTGGGGCCGGTGGAAACACCATATATTTT. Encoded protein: CASSPEGGAGGNTIYF.

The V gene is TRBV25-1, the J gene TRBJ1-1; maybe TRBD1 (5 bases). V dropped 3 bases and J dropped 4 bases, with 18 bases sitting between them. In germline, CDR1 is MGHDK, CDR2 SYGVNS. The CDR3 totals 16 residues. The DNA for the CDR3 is TGTGCCAGCAGTGATCTTGGGGGGGGAGTGCCCACTGAAGCTTTCTTT. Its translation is CASSDLGGGVPTEAFF.

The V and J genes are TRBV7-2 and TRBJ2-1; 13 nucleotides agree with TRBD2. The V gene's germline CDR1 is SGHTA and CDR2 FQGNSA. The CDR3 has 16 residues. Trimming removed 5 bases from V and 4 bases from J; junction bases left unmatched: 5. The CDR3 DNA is TGTGCCAGCAGCCGCACTAGCGGGGGGGTTTACAATGAGCAGTTCTTC. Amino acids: CASSRTSGGVYNEQFF. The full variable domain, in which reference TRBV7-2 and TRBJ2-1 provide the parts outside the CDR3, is GAGVSQSPSNKVTEKGKDVELRCDPISGHTALYWYRQSLGQGLEFLIYFQGNSAPDKSGLPSDRFSAERTGGSVSTLTIQRTQQEDSAVYLCASSRTSGGVYNEQFFGPGTRLTVL.

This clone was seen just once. CDR3 sequence: CASSVAMEGGNYGYTF. The CDR3 bases are TGTGCCAGCAGCGTAGCTATGGAGGGCGGTAACTATGGCTACACCTTC. V is TRBV9 and J is TRBJ1-2; no clear D gene. The germline V gene has CDR1 SGDLS and CDR2 YYNGEE. V lost 0 bases, J lost 1 base, and 13 bases lay in between. CDR3 length: 16 residues.

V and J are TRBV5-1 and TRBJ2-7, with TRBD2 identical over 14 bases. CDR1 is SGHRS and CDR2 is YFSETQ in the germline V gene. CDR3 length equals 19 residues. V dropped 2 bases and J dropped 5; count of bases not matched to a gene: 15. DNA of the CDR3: TGCGCCAGCAGCTTTTGGAAGACTAGCGGGGGGGCTTCGGTACACGAGCAGTACTTC. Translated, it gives CASSFWKTSGGASVHEQYF.